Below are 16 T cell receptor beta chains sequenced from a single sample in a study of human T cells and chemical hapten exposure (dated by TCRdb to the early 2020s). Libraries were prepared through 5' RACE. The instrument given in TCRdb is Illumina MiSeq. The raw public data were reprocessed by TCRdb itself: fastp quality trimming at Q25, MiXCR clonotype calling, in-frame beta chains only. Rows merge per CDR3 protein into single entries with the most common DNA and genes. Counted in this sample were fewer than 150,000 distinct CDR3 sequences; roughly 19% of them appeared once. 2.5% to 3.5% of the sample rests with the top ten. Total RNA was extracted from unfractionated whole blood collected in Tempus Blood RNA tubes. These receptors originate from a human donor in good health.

For the CDR3, the DNA is TGTGCCAGCAGTTATCGGGGACTAGCGGGTCGGGATACGCAGTATTTT. This sequence encodes CASSYRGLAGRDTQYF. The chain couples TRBV28 to TRBJ2-3, with TRBD2 identical over 12 bases. Germline V gene lookup returns CDR1 MDHEN and CDR2 SYDVKM. This CDR3 is 16 amino acids long. J was trimmed by 6 bases and V by 4 bases; bases with no gene match: 8.

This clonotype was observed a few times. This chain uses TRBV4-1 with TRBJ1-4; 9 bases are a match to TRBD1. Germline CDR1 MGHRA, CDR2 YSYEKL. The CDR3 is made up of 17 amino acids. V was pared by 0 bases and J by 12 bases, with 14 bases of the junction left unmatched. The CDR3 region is CASSQDEDTGGVYELFF. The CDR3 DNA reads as TGCGCCAGCAGCCAAGACGAGGATACAGGGGGCGTTTATGAACTGTTTTTT.

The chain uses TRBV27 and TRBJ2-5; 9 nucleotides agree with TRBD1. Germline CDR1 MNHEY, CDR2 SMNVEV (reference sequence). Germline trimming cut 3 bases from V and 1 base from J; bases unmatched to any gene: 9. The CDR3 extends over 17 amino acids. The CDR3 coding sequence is TGTGCCAGCAGTTTCGTCACCGGGACAGGGATCCAAGAGACCCAGTACTTC. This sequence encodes CASSFVTGTGIQETQYF.

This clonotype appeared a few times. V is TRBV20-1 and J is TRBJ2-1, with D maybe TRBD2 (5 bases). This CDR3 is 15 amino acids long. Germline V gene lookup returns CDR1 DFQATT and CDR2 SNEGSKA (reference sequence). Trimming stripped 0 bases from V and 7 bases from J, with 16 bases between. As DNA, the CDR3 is TGCAGTGCTAGAGAGTTGTCGCGGGTGCGTAATGAGCAGTTCTTC. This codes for CSARELSRVRNEQFF.

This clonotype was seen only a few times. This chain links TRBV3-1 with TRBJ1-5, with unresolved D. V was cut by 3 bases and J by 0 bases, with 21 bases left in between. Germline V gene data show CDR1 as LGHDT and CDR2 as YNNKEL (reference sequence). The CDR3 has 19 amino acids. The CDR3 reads CASSQDPRKYGVSNQPQHF. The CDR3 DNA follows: TGTGCCAGCAGCCAGGACCCGAGGAAATACGGGGTTAGCAATCAGCCCCAGCATTTT.

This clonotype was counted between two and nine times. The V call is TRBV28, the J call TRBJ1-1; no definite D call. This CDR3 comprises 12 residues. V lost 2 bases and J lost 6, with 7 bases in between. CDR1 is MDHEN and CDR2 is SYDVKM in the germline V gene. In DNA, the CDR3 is TGTGCCAGCAGTTTAAGGAGGGCTGAAGCTTTCTTT. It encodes CASSLRRAEAFF.

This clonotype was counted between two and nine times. DNA of the CDR3: TGCAGTGCTAGAAAAAGGTTACAGGGGGCGAACACTGAAGCTTTCTTT. Its protein product is CSARKRLQGANTEAFF. The chain couples TRBV20-1 to TRBJ1-1; TRBD1 matches 9 bases. The V segment lost 2 bases and the J segment 1 base; nucleotides outside the gene matches: 8. The germline V gene encodes CDR1 DFQATT and CDR2 SNEGSKA (reference sequence). The CDR3 is 16 residues long.

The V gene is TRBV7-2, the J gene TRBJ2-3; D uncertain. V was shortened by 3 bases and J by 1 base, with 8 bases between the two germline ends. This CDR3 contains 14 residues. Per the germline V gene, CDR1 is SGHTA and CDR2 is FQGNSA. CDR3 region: CASSLSQGTDTQYF. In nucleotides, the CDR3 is TGTGCCAGCAGCTTGTCCCAGGGCACAGATACGCAGTATTTT.

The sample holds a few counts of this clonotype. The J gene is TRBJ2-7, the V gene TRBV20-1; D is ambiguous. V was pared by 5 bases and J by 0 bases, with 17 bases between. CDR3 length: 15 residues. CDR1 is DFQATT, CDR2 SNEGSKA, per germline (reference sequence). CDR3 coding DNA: TGCAGTGCTCCTAGGTCGGGTAGCAGCTCCTACGAGCAGTACTTC. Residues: CSAPRSGSSSYEQYF.

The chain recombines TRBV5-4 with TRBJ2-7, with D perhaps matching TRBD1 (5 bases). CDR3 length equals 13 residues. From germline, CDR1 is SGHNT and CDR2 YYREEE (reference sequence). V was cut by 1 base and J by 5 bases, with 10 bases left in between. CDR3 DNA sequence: TGTGCCAGCAGCTTGAAGGGGCCCGACGAGCAGTACTTC. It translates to CASSLKGPDEQYF.

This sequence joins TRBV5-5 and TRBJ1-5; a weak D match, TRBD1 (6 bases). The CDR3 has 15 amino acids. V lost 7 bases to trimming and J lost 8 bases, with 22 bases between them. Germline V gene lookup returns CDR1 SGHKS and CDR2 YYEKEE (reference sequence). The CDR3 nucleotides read TGTGCCAGCGGGCGAGGCGGGGGGGCTGGGGAGCCCCAGCATTTT. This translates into CASGRGGGAGEPQHF. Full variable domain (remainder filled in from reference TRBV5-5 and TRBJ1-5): DAGVTQSPTHLIKTRGQQVTLRCSPISGHKSVSWYQQVLGQGPQFIFQYYEKEERGRGNFPDRFSARQFPNYSSELNVNALLLGDSALYLCASGRGGGAGEPQHFGDGTRLSIL.

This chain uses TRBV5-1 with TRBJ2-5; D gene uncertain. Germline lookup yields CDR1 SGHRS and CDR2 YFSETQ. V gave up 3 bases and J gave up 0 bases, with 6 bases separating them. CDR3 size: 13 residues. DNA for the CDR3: TGCGCCAGCAGCTCACCGTACCAAGAGACCCAGTACTTC. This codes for CASSSPYQETQYF.

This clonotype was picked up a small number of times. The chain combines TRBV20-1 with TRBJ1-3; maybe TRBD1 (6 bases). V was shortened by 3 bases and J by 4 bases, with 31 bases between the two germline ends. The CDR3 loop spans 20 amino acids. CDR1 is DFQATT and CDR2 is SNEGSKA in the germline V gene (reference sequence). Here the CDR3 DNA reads TGCAGTGCTAGCAACACCAACAAATTGGACAGACGGTTCCAAGGAAACACCATATATTTT. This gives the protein CSASNTNKLDRRFQGNTIYF.

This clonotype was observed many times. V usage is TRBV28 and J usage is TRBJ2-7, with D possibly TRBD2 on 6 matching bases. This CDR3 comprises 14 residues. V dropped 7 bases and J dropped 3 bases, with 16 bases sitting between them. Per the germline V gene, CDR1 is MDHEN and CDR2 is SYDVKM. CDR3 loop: CASTRRGYIYEQYF. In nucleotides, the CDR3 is TGTGCCAGCACTCGTCGGGGGTACATCTACGAGCAGTACTTC.

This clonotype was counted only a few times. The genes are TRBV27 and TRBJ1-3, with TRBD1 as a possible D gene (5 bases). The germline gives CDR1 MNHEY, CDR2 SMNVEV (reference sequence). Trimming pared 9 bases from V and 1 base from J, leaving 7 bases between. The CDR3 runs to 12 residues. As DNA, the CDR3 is TGTGCCAGTCAGGGTTCTGGAAACACCATATATTTT. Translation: CASQGSGNTIYF.

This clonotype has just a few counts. The CDR3 loop reads CASSHVDASGSEAYEQYF. The CDR3 DNA reads TGCGCCAGCAGCCACGTGGACGCTAGCGGGAGTGAAGCCTACGAGCAGTACTTC. V usage is TRBV4-1 and J usage is TRBJ2-7; 10 bases agree with TRBD2. V was clipped by 3 bases and J by 2 bases; unmatched bases: 13. The germline V gene encodes CDR1 MGHRA and CDR2 YSYEKL. The CDR3 length is 18 residues.